The TCR beta chain described here comes from a study of CD8+CD57+ T cells in acquired aplastic anemia. Study context: Average DNA yield from sorted CD4+ and CD8+ cells was around 3.2 ug.

Regarding this clonotype: Its cognate antigen is unknown.

Findings of the study overall: CD8+ Simpson's diversity in patients was not significantly different from that in controls. Patients and controls had in common 25 to 35 CD8+ CDR3 sequences.

Previously, flow cytometry had revealed CD8+CD57+ cell expansion in the patients chosen for sequencing. Every one of the patients had aplastic anemia (severe, acquired). V gave up 5 bases and J gave up 5 bases; unmatched junction bases: 10. CDR1 and CDR2 from the germline V gene are WSHSY and SAAADI. CDR3 size: 16 residues. Genomic DNA constituted the template upon which TCR beta VDJ and CDR3 profiling was performed. Each CDR3 protein is one row after TCRdb ran MiXCR on the reads. The sample holds approximately 100,000 distinct CDR3 sequences, 65% to 70% seen once. Source material: sorted CD4+, CD8+, or CD8+CD57+ T cells (not recorded which) from PBMCs. The chain carries TRBV10-2 and TRBJ2-3; 10 bases are shared with TRBD1. The TCR sequence derives from a human donor with aplastic anemia. The CDR3 sequence is CASSSLGQGLKDTQYF. The CDR3 coding sequence is TGCGCCAGCAGTAGCTTGGGACAGGGGCTAAAAGATACGCAGTATTTT.